The source of this T cell receptor beta chain is a study of blood T cell repertoires in COVID-19. Original handling: Quantification of nucleated cells was approximated via reference gene primer amplification. Profiled with immunoSEQ multiplex PCR; TCRdb holds only in-frame clones, not every one. Clone size and V and J calls were adopted from that table, with D and trimming inferred from the DNA. The repertoire holds just under 55,000 clones, with about nine tenths as singletons. The germline CDR1 and CDR2 sequences are LGHNT and FRNRAP. The junction had 3 bases not matched to a gene; V was cut back by 1 base and J by 6 bases. This CDR3 region has 15 residues. The count of this clone is one.

This clonotype was sampled from a woman in her thirties or forties with active COVID-19. The chain links TRBV12-5 to TRBJ2-3; 11 bases agree with TRBD1. Sequenced sample: peripheral blood. This chain's CDR3 is CASGLAGQGVDTQYF. In DNA, the CDR3 is TGTGCTAGTGGTTTGGCGGGACAGGGGGTGGATACGCAGTATTTT.